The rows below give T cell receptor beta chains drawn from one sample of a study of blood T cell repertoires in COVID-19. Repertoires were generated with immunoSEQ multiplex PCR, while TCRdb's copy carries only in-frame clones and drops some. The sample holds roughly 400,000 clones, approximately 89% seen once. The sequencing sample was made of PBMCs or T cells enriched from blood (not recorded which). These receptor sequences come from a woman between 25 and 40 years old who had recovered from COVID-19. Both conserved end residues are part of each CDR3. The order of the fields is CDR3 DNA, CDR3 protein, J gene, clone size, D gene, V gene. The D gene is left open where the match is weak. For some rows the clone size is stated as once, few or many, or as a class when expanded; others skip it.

TGTGCCTGGACGTTTGCGGGTACTGAAGCTTTCTTT	CAWTFAGTEAFF	TRBJ1-1	.	.	TRBV30
TGCGCCAGCAGCTTACGTGACCTCCAACGAACAGGGGCCTACGAGCAGTACTTC	CASSLRDLQRTGAYEQYF	TRBJ2-7	.	TRBD1	TRBV5-1
TGTGCCAGCAGCCATACGCCGGGAAGAGGGACAGATACGCAGTATTTT	CASSHTPGRGTDTQYF	TRBJ2-3	.	.	TRBV3-1/TRBV3-2
TGTGCCAGCAGCCAAGCTGGTTCTAGACCACCCTACAATGAGCAGTTCTTC	CASSQAGSRPPYNEQFF	TRBJ2-1	.	.	TRBV14
TGTGCCAGCTCACCATCGCTAGCGCGCACAGATACGCAGTATTTT	CASSPSLARTDTQYF	TRBJ2-3	.	.	TRBV18
TGCAGTGCTAGTCCGGGACAGGGGGCTTGGGGAGCTTTCTTT	CSASPGQGAWGAFF	TRBJ1-1	.	TRBD1	TRBV20-1
TGTGCCAGCAGAGCCCAGGGACTAGTCTTATCGGGTGAGCAGTTCTTC	CASRAQGLVLSGEQFF	TRBJ2-1	few	TRBD2	TRBV2
TGTGCCAGTAGTACCACCCCGGGACACGTGAACACTGAAGCTTTCTTT	CASSTTPGHVNTEAFF	TRBJ1-1	once	.	TRBV19
TGTGCCAGTAGTATAGATCGAGGAGGTCCTTCTGGAAACACCATATATTTT	CASSIDRGGPSGNTIYF	TRBJ1-3	.	.	TRBV19
TGTGCCATCAGTGATGCAGGGCCACGAAACACTGAAGCTTTCTTT	CAISDAGPRNTEAFF	TRBJ1-1	.	.	TRBV10-3